These T cell receptor beta chains were read from a single sample in a study of PD-L1 blockade in urothelial cancer. Measured with immunoSEQ multiplex PCR; TCRdb has only the in-frame clones, and not every one. The sample has 85,000 to 95,000 clones, about 89% seen once; the top ten hold roughly 0.88%. Sequencing used PBMCs, obtained around atezolizumab (anti-PD-L1) treatment. The receptor set was obtained from a woman aged 80 or over with urothelial cancer. The CDR3 runs from the conserved cysteine through the conserved F or W. Each record gives: clone size, J gene, V gene, D gene, CDR3 protein, CDR3 DNA. A D gene is named only where the DNA matches it firmly. Not all rows give a size; the values are once, few, many and, for expanded clones, a class.

clone_size: NA; j_call: TRBJ2-7; v_call: TRBV7-8; d_call: TRBD2; cdr3_aa: CASSRAIAGASYEQYF; cdr3_nt: TGTGCCAGCAGCCGAGCGATAGCGGGAGCCTCCTACGAGCAGTACTTC
clone_size: NA; j_call: TRBJ2-5; v_call: TRBV2; d_call: TRBD1; cdr3_aa: CASSPEGTGGIGETQYF; cdr3_nt: TGTGCCAGCAGTCCGGAAGGGACAGGGGGAATCGGAGAGACCCAGTACTTC
clone_size: once; j_call: TRBJ2-2; v_call: TRBV7-2; d_call: NA; cdr3_aa: CASSPSKAKEVDTGELFF; cdr3_nt: TGTGCCAGCAGCCCTTCGAAGGCAAAGGAGGTGGACACCGGGGAGCTGTTTTTT
clone_size: NA; j_call: TRBJ2-4; v_call: TRBV15; d_call: TRBD1; cdr3_aa: CATSRGGQGLENIQYF; cdr3_nt: TGTGCCACCAGCAGAGGGGGACAGGGATTGGAAAACATTCAGTACTTC
clone_size: NA; j_call: TRBJ1-2; v_call: TRBV5-1; d_call: NA; cdr3_aa: CASSEHRDGYTF; cdr3_nt: TGCGCCAGCAGCGAACACAGGGATGGCTACACCTTC
clone_size: NA; j_call: TRBJ2-7; v_call: TRBV5-1; d_call: TRBD2; cdr3_aa: CASSLRAGGDEQYF; cdr3_nt: TGCGCCAGCAGCTTGAGAGCGGGAGGAGACGAGCAGTACTTC
clone_size: NA; j_call: TRBJ2-7; v_call: TRBV5-1; d_call: NA; cdr3_aa: CASSLSHGGTYEQYF; cdr3_nt: TGCGCCAGCAGCTTGTCACATGGCGGGACCTACGAGCAGTACTTC
clone_size: NA; j_call: TRBJ1-1; v_call: TRBV28; d_call: NA; cdr3_aa: CASIRRDTTEAFF; cdr3_nt: TGTGCCAGCATTCGTCGGGACACCACTGAAGCTTTCTTT
clone_size: few; j_call: TRBJ1-5; v_call: TRBV28; d_call: NA; cdr3_aa: CASRGHWEGQPQHF; cdr3_nt: TGTGCCAGCAGAGGACACTGGGAAGGTCAGCCCCAGCATTTT
clone_size: NA; j_call: TRBJ2-3; v_call: TRBV12-5; d_call: NA; cdr3_aa: CASGAGDTQYF; cdr3_nt: TGTGCTAGTGGGGCGGGGGATACGCAGTATTTT
clone_size: NA; j_call: TRBJ1-1; v_call: TRBV18; d_call: TRBD1; cdr3_aa: CASSPQGATEAFF; cdr3_nt: TGTGCCAGCTCACCACAGGGGGCAACTGAAGCTTTCTTT
clone_size: NA; j_call: TRBJ2-4; v_call: TRBV2; d_call: NA; cdr3_aa: CASRLDSLRKNIQYF; cdr3_nt: TGTGCCAGCAGGTTGGACTCACTGCGCAAAAACATTCAGTACTTC